This T cell receptor beta chain was documented in a study of cytomegalovirus exposure and HLA in healthy donors (TCRdb year 2017). Concerning the study at large: A later analysis indicated that the 95 to 150 validation repertoires were generated on the platform also employed for the 650 to 850 repertoires of the first cohort. The study was designed to test whether signatures of past pathogen exposure could be identified by cataloging public T cell receptors. Along with the roughly 700-subject first cohort, a separate validation cohort of some 130 different subjects was used. High-throughput TCR immunosequencing, statistical association of individual TCRs with disease status, and machine learning were combined to predict cytomegalovirus infection status.

Overall results and qualifications from the work: Most TCR sequences were observed very rarely across donors, whereas some public TCRs were present in many individuals. The classifier was reported to diagnose cytomegalovirus status with high specificity and sensitivity in both the original cohort and the validation cohort. The authors suggested that the approach could potentially be generalized to other disease states and immunological phenotypes. A later analysis had no HLA typing for the validation cohort, so co-occurrence there was scored across all 110 or so repertoires. A few of the identified cytomegalovirus-associated TCR beta chains were confirmed in vitro to be specific for cytomegalovirus antigens. Subsequent analysis determined that TCRs grouped into clusters in the first cohort also showed a tendency toward co-occurrence across the roughly 110 validation repertoires, and about 93% of cluster scores exceeded 0. In the study, roughly 160 TCR beta chains were listed as associated with cytomegalovirus.

The protocol used for the library was the immunoSEQ multiplex PCR assay. On the authors' methods: A statistical classification framework was built to diagnose cytomegalovirus status from the catalog of TCR beta chain sequences. The clones in this table, taken by TCRdb from immuneACCESS, are in-frame only. Not every clone is retained; where verified, under half of the shortfall comes from an unresolved V gene, and the cause of the rest is unknown. Clone size and the V and J calls come from that table; the DNA yielded D and trimming. In this sample the table shows fewer than 130,000 clones, approximately 90% of which occur a single time. The ten largest clones add up to roughly 1.4% of the sample. The donors belonged to the validation cohort of under 150 subjects, which was separate from the roughly 670-subject first cohort. This clone qualifies as medium-sized (0.01 to 0.1%). Its cognate antigen has yet to be identified. No base quality information exists; no much larger clone differs at one position.

The receptor was derived from a woman in her twenties or thirties in good health and CMV-seropositive. The sample consisted of PBMCs.

The CDR3 protein sequence reads: CASRTGAGLYEQYF. Here is the DNA: TGTGCCAGCAGGACCGGAGCGGGGCTCTACGAGCAGTACTTC. Recombination connected TRBV6-5 to TRBJ2-7; TRBD2 matches 7 bases in the middle. For CDR1 and CDR2, the germline V gene lists MNHEY and SVGAGI. After removal of 6 bases from V and 3 bases from J, the junction retains 8 bases not matched to a gene. The CDR3 sequence holds 14 residues, the cysteine and phenylalanine included. Kept here is only the CDR3 DNA, which spans 42 bases and is read in frame from base 1.